A single sample gave rise to the 24 T cell receptor beta chains below, sequenced in a study of shared clonotypes between healthy human individuals. CD45RO-negative, CCR7-selected cells formed the naive CD8 fraction, which excluded terminally differentiated effector memory CD45RA+ cells. Here immunoSEQ multiplex PCR was the method, and the copy in TCRdb shows in-frame clones only, minus some. Altogether hundreds of thousands of clones are present, about 95% being singletons, with the ten largest covering 0.11%. The material sequenced was naive CD8+ T cells sorted from blood. Receptors originate from a woman under 40 in good health.

This chain connects TRBV27 to TRBJ2-7; D might be TRBD2 (6 bases). CDR3 size: 16 residues. The germline V gene has CDR1 MNHEY and CDR2 SMNVEV (reference sequence). The V end was cut by 6 bases, the J end by 0 bases, with 18 bases between. CDR3 region: CASSLKAGTYSYEQYF. In DNA form, the CDR3 reads TGTGCCAGCAGCTTAAAGGCAGGGACTTACTCCTACGAGCAGTACTTC.

The gene calls are TRBV7-9 and TRBJ2-7, with 8 positions matching TRBD2. In germline, CDR1 is SEHNR, CDR2 FQNEAQ (reference sequence). CDR3 length equals 14 residues. With 1 base clipped from V and 4 bases from J, the junction kept 3 bases outside the gene matches. CDR3 in amino acids: CASSLESGSYEQYF. In DNA, the CDR3 is TGTGCCAGCAGCTTAGAGAGCGGGAGTTACGAGCAGTACTTC.

The chain has TRBV27 and TRBJ2-1; D gene unclear. The CDR3 extends over 11 amino acids. CDR1 MNHEY and CDR2 SMNVEV come from the germline V gene (reference sequence). Trimming left V 6 bases short and J 8 bases short, with 8 bases between. Here the CDR3 DNA reads TGTGCCAGCAGCCAAGGTCATGAGCAGTTCTTC. Translation gives CASSQGHEQFF.

In nucleotides, the CDR3 is TGCGCCAGCAGCTTGGCCATCGGACAGGGAATCTACGAGCAGTACTTC. Its translation: CASSLAIGQGIYEQYF. The chain recombines TRBV5-1 with TRBJ2-7; 8 bases agree with TRBD1. The CDR3 has 16 amino acids. Looked up from germline, CDR1 is SGHRS and CDR2 is YFSETQ. V shed 0 bases, J shed 3 bases, and the junction held 8 bases outside the gene matches.

The rearrangement links TRBV2 to TRBJ2-7, with unresolved D. The CDR3 sequence is 13 residues long. Germline CDR1 is SNHLY and CDR2 is FYNNEI. V lost 4 bases to trimming and J lost 2 bases, with 9 bases between them. In DNA form, the CDR3 reads TGTGCCAGCAGTGTGGGCATAACCTACGAGCAGTACTTC. Translated, it gives CASSVGITYEQYF.

The rearrangement uses TRBV11-2 and TRBJ1-1, with 7 bases identical to TRBD1. CDR1 SGHAT and CDR2 FQNNGV come from the germline V gene. CDR3 length: 19 amino acids. Trimming cost V 0 bases and J 3 bases; bases outside gene matches: 16. DNA of the CDR3: TGTGCCAGCAGCTTAGACGTTACAGGGGAGGGGGATTACTACACTGAAGCTTTCTTT. This sequence encodes CASSLDVTGEGDYYTEAFF.

CDR3 in amino acids: CASLSGRVNEQFF. The CDR3 region has the DNA TGTGCCTCACTTAGCGGGAGGGTAAATGAGCAGTTCTTC. V and J are TRBV30 and TRBJ2-1; TRBD2 aligns across 11 bases. This CDR3 comprises 13 residues. Per germline, CDR1 GTSNPN and CDR2 SVGIG (reference sequence). V trimming: 7 bases; J trimming: 7 bases; junction bases outside the gene matches: 6.

The chain joins TRBV10-3 to TRBJ1-1; D gene uncertain. V lost 6 bases, J lost 8 bases, and 19 bases lay in between. Germline lookup yields CDR1 ENHRY and CDR2 SYGVKD. The CDR3 consists of 14 residues. The CDR3 DNA is TGTGCCATCAGGAGTTTCAAGGGCCCAACGGAAGCTTTCTTT. It codes for CAIRSFKGPTEAFF.

The rearrangement joins TRBV7-9 to TRBJ2-3, with a weak D call TRBD1 (6 bases). CDR1 and CDR2 (germline): SEHNR, FQNEAQ (reference sequence). V was pared by 4 bases and J by 5 bases, with 10 bases between. The CDR3 has 13 residues. CDR3 protein: CASSSYREDTQYF. The CDR3 DNA follows: TGTGCCAGCAGCTCGTACAGGGAAGATACGCAGTATTTT.

The V and J genes are TRBV5-1 and TRBJ2-7; 8 bases map to TRBD2. Germline CDR1 SGHRS, CDR2 YFSETQ. The CDR3 loop spans 14 amino acids. Trimming removed 4 bases from V and 3 bases from J; junction bases left unmatched: 6. The CDR3 is CASSLGLVFYEQYF. The CDR3 DNA reads TGCGCCAGCAGCCTGGGACTAGTATTCTACGAGCAGTACTTC.

This clone was seen once. This chain uses TRBV4-1 with TRBJ2-1; 8 bases fit TRBD2. Trimming removed 0 bases from V and 9 bases from J; junction bases left unmatched: 13. CDR1 is MGHRA and CDR2 is YSYEKL in the germline V gene. The CDR3 totals 17 residues. The CDR3 sequence: CASSQDRLDSGTSEQFF. CDR3 sequence (DNA): TGCGCCAGCAGCCAAGATAGGTTGGATAGCGGGACTTCTGAGCAGTTCTTC.

V gene TRBV6-1 combines with J gene TRBJ2-7; 11 positions match TRBD2. Germline V CDR1 and CDR2: MNHNS, SASEGT. This CDR3 spans 16 amino acids. The V segment lost 3 bases and the J segment 4 bases; nucleotides outside the gene matches: 8. The CDR3 loop reads CASSEGVAGGPYEQYF. The CDR3 nucleotides are TGTGCCAGCAGTGAGGGGGTAGCGGGAGGGCCGTACGAGCAGTACTTC.

The chain's CDR3 is CASSFPINPTSEVSYNEQFF. For the CDR3, the DNA is TGTGCCAGCAGTTTCCCCATAAACCCGACTAGCGAAGTCTCCTACAATGAGCAGTTCTTC. The chain employs TRBV28 and TRBJ2-1; 8 bases match TRBD2. V lost 3 bases to trimming and J lost 0 bases; unmatched junction nucleotides: 16. This CDR3 contains 20 residues. In germline, CDR1 is MDHEN, CDR2 SYDVKM.

The chain combines TRBV2 with TRBJ2-3; D call uncertain. CDR1 is SNHLY, CDR2 FYNNEI, per germline. The CDR3 totals 14 residues. V lost 8 bases and J lost 1, with 13 bases in between. Here the CDR3 DNA reads TGTGCCAGCTGTTGCCACGAGGGCACAGATACGCAGTATTTT. Amino acid sequence: CASCCHEGTDTQYF.

The CDR3: CASSHGVGKQETQYF. The CDR3 region has the DNA TGTGCCAGCAGCCATGGGGTAGGGAAGCAAGAGACCCAGTACTTC. The chain has TRBV5-6 and TRBJ2-5; D is unresolved. CDR3 length: 15 residues. Per the germline V gene, CDR1 is SGHDT and CDR2 is YYEEEE. The germline V and J ends were trimmed by 4 bases and 2 bases, with 15 bases remaining between them.

J is TRBJ2-1 and V is TRBV27; 13 nucleotides agree with TRBD2. Germline V gene sequence: CDR1 MNHEY, CDR2 SMNVEV (reference sequence). This CDR3 is built from 16 residues. J lost 3 bases, V lost 5 bases, and 4 bases had no gene match. CDR3 residues: CASSPRTSGSYNEQFF. Here the CDR3 DNA reads TGTGCCAGCAGTCCGCGGACTAGCGGGAGCTACAATGAGCAGTTCTTC.

The DNA for the CDR3 is TGTGCCAGTAGTGGTGGGACACCTCTGTACTTC. Translation gives CASSGGTPLYF. The chain carries TRBV19 and TRBJ2-7; D might be TRBD1 (6 bases). V lost 5 bases and J 12 bases, leaving 14 bases between the germline ends. Germline values: CDR1 LNHDA, CDR2 SQIVND (reference sequence). This CDR3 contains 11 residues.

This sequence joins TRBV6-4 and TRBJ1-2; TRBD1 matches 10 bases. The germline gives CDR1 MRHNA, CDR2 SNTAGT. V shed 3 bases and J 3 bases; nucleotides not matched to a gene: 4. This CDR3 region has 15 residues. The CDR3 coding sequence is TGTGCCAGCAGTGAAAGGGGGACAGGGGACTATGGCTACACCTTC. Translation: CASSERGTGDYGYTF.

The CDR3 here is CASLFGYEQYF. The CDR3 coding sequence is TGTGCCAGCCTTTTCGGATACGAGCAGTACTTC. The gene calls are TRBV2 and TRBJ2-7; D not certain. V dropped 8 bases and J dropped 4 bases, with 9 bases sitting between them. This CDR3 has 11 residues. The germline gives CDR1 SNHLY, CDR2 FYNNEI.

This chain connects TRBV19 to TRBJ2-1, with a possible D match to TRBD1 (6 bases). Deletions cut 4 bases from V and 8 bases from J, with 12 bases between. The germline gives CDR1 LNHDA, CDR2 SQIVND (reference sequence). The CDR3 is made up of 13 amino acids. The CDR3 region has the DNA TGTGCCAGTAGTACCACAGGGTCCCATGAGCAGTTCTTC. Its protein is CASSTTGSHEQFF. Full variable domain (outside the CDR3, taken from reference TRBV19 and TRBJ2-1): DGGITQSPKYLFRKEGQNVTLSCEQNLNHDAMYWYRQDPGQGLRLIYYSQIVNDFQKGDIAEGYSVSREKKESFPLTVTSAQKNPTAFYLCASSTTGSHEQFFGPGTRLTVL.

J is TRBJ2-7 and V is TRBV6-1; no clear D gene. V lost 1 base and J lost 0, with 10 bases in between. Per the germline V gene, CDR1 is MNHNS and CDR2 is SASEGT. The CDR3 contains 15 residues. The CDR3 nucleotides are TGTGCCAGCAGTGAAGGCCCTGGAAGCTCCTACGAGCAGTACTTC. It is translated as CASSEGPGSSYEQYF.

V is TRBV4-2 and J is TRBJ2-1; 7 bases map to TRBD2. Germline CDR1 is LGHNA and CDR2 is YNFKEQ. The V and J ends lost 1 base and 4 bases, in that order; junction bases with no gene match: 10. The CDR3 is 17 amino acids. CDR3 sequence: CASSQVRGLAEYNEQFF. The CDR3 DNA sequence: TGTGCCAGCAGCCAAGTTCGTGGGCTAGCGGAGTACAATGAGCAGTTCTTC.

V is TRBV4-1 and J is TRBJ1-2; no firm D call. Trimming shortened V by 5 bases and J by 1 base, and 17 bases separated the two germline ends. Germline lookup yields CDR1 MGHRA and CDR2 YSYEKL. CDR3 length equals 16 residues. The CDR3 coding sequence is TGCGCCAGCAGCACCCGGGAAGCACTGCTTAACTATGGCTACACCTTC. This codes for CASSTREALLNYGYTF.

The chain links TRBV6-1 to TRBJ2-3; 7 bases match TRBD2. Germline lookup yields CDR1 MNHNS and CDR2 SASEGT. The V and J ends lost 0 bases and 0 bases, in that order; junction bases with no gene match: 6. The CDR3 is 17 amino acids. The DNA of the CDR3 is TGTGCCAGCAGTGAAGCCCCCAGCGGGATGAGCACAGATACGCAGTATTTT. The encoded protein is CASSEAPSGMSTDTQYF.